The 14 T cell receptor beta chains listed next were all sequenced from one sample in a study of Ad26.COV2.S vaccination and SARS-CoV-2 variants. Noted treatment: some 19 received Ad26.COV2.S at low or high dose, single or two shots; several received placebo; per-sample allocation not given. The study sampled participants on day 63 after the first vaccine or placebo injection. Clones were sequenced by immunoSEQ multiplex PCR, and TCRdb holds only the in-frame ones, with some missing. The sample includes a few hundred thousand clones, around 87% of them seen just once. The source was peripheral blood, collected in a trial of Ad26.COV2.S vaccine versus placebo. The source is a person aged 18-60 years who received the Ad26.COV2.S COVID-19 vaccine or a placebo.

The chain uses TRBV4-1 and TRBJ2-7; 7 bases line up with TRBD1. The CDR3 totals 14 residues. Germline V CDR1 and CDR2: MGHRA, YSYEKL. Trimming cost V 2 bases and J 2 bases; bases outside gene matches: 3. CDR3 coding DNA: TGCGCCAGCAGCCAAAACAGGGGAACCTACGAGCAGTACTTC. Translation gives CASSQNRGTYEQYF.

This chain uses TRBV27 with TRBJ1-2, with 8 positions matching TRBD1. Germline V lookup: CDR1 MNHEY, CDR2 SMNVEV (reference sequence). Trimming cost V 6 bases and J 1 base; bases outside gene matches: 7. The CDR3 extends over 15 amino acids. The CDR3 DNA sequence: TGTGCCAGCAGACCACAGGGGGGATATAACTATGGCTACACCTTC. Translated: CASRPQGGYNYGYTF.

The sample holds a few counts of this clone. V is TRBV3-1 (or the pseudogene TRBV3-2) and J is TRBJ1-1; D perhaps matches TRBD1 (6 bases). Trimming shortened V by 4 bases and J by 7 bases, and 13 bases separated the two germline ends. CDR3 length equals 13 residues. Germline V gives CDR1 LGHDT, CDR2 YNNKEL (reference sequence). This chain's CDR3 is CASSPGAGGEAFF. The CDR3 nucleotides read TGTGCCAGCAGCCCGGGGGCGGGGGGTGAAGCTTTCTTT.

This clone was seen a few times. The genes are TRBV10-3 and TRBJ1-1, with TRBD1 matching over 10 bases. J gave up 4 bases and V 5 bases, and 7 bases lay outside the gene matches. Germline CDR1 reads ENHRY; CDR2 reads SYGVKD. The length of the CDR3 is 15 residues. The CDR3 DNA reads as TGTGCCATCAGTTCTCCGGGACAGGGGCCCACTGAAGCTTTCTTT. Encoded protein: CAISSPGQGPTEAFF.

The CDR3 here is CASSQDWRSSYEQYF. CDR3 nucleotides: TGTGCCAGCAGCCAAGATTGGCGGAGCTCCTACGAGCAGTACTTC. The rearrangement uses TRBV3-1 (or the pseudogene TRBV3-2) and TRBJ2-7; D is undetermined. The CDR3 covers 15 residues. V gave up 0 bases and J gave up 0 bases, with 9 bases separating them. Germline V gives CDR1 LGHDT, CDR2 YNNKEL (reference sequence).

The chain uses TRBV6-5 and TRBJ1-1; D not resolved. From germline, CDR1 is MNHEY and CDR2 SVGAGI. This CDR3 comprises 12 residues. V lost 6 bases and J 1 base, leaving 6 bases between the germline ends. CDR3 in DNA: TGTGCCAGCAGCCCCGAGAACACTGAAGCTTTCTTT. Translation gives CASSPENTEAFF.

Note on this clone: Other DNA sequences in the sample encode the same CDR3. The V gene is TRBV3-1 (or the pseudogene TRBV3-2), the J gene TRBJ2-5, with D hard to call. Trimming cost V 4 bases and J 5 bases, with 11 bases left between them. In germline, CDR1 is LGHDT, CDR2 YNNKEL (reference sequence). CDR3 length: 13 amino acids. This CDR3 reads CASSPTPRETQYF. CDR3 coding DNA: TGTGCCAGCAGCCCCACCCCCAGGGAGACCCAGTACTTC.

The chain has TRBV7-3 and TRBJ2-1, with D perhaps being TRBD1 or TRBD2 (5 bases each). This CDR3 comprises 14 residues. CDR1 is SGHTA and CDR2 is FQGTGA in the germline V gene. Trimming cost V 4 bases and J 6 bases, with 13 bases left between them. CDR3 nucleotide sequence: TGTGCCAGCAGCTCGAGGGGAGTGCTCAATGAGCAGTTCTTC. It codes for CASSSRGVLNEQFF.

This chain joins TRBV30 and TRBJ1-5; no clear D. This CDR3 contains 16 residues. V was trimmed by 5 bases and J by 0 bases, leaving 17 bases between them. CDR1 is GTSNPN, CDR2 SVGIG, per germline (reference sequence). CDR3 DNA: TGTGCCTGGTCCGCAGGCGGATTAACTAGCAATCAGCCCCAGCATTTT. This encodes CAWSAGGLTSNQPQHF.

The count of this clone is one. The chain employs TRBV5-6 and TRBJ1-2, with D tentatively TRBD1 (6 bases). CDR3 length equals 14 residues. With 0 bases removed from V and 8 bases from J, the gap between germline ends came to 14 bases. Germline CDR1 reads SGHDT; CDR2 reads YYEEEE. CDR3 in amino acids: CASSLVVGAGGYTF. The CDR3 coding sequence is TGTGCCAGCAGCTTGGTGGTGGGGGCAGGGGGCTACACCTTC.

The chain recombines TRBV3-1 (or the pseudogene TRBV3-2) with TRBJ1-2, with TRBD1 identical over 7 bases. Germline CDR1 is LGHDT and CDR2 is YNNKEL (reference sequence). The CDR3 has 14 residues. Trimming removed 4 bases from V and 4 bases from J; junction bases left unmatched: 6. DNA for the CDR3: TGTGCCAGCAGCCGCAGGGGGAGGATCTATGGCTACACCTTC. Protein sequence: CASSRRGRIYGYTF.

This clone was seen a few times. The CDR3 sequence: CASRVGLQGSEAFF. The CDR3, as DNA: TGTGCCAGTCGAGTAGGGCTACAGGGGAGTGAAGCTTTCTTT. The V call is TRBV19, the J call TRBJ1-1, with 7 bases fitting TRBD1. Germline V CDR1 and CDR2: LNHDA, SQIVND (reference sequence). The J segment lost 7 bases and the V segment lost 8 bases, leaving 13 bases of the junction unmatched. The CDR3 totals 14 residues. Looking up the rest from reference TRBV19 and TRBJ1-1 gives the full variable domain: DGGITQSPKYLFRKEGQNVTLSCEQNLNHDAMYWYRQDPGQGLRLIYYSQIVNDFQKGDIAEGYSVSREKKESFPLTVTSAQKNPTAFYLCASRVGLQGSEAFFGQGTRLTVV.

The J gene is TRBJ2-3, the V gene TRBV27, with 11 positions matching TRBD1. The CDR3 sequence is 15 residues long. Germline CDR1 and CDR2: MNHEY and SMNVEV (reference sequence). V lost 3 bases, J lost 3 bases, and 2 bases stayed unmatched. Here the CDR3 reads CASSFGQGATDTQYF. CDR3 coding DNA: TGTGCCAGCAGTTTTGGACAGGGGGCGACAGATACGCAGTATTTT.

V usage is TRBV3-1 (or the pseudogene TRBV3-2) and J usage is TRBJ1-4; D not certain. This CDR3 has 15 residues. Germline V gene data show CDR1 as LGHDT and CDR2 as YNNKEL (reference sequence). Between the trimmed V and J ends, which lost 2 bases and 2 bases, there was a span of 9 bases. The chain's CDR3 is CASSQLWSTNEKLFF. The CDR3 DNA sequence: TGTGCCAGCAGCCAACTTTGGTCTACTAATGAAAAACTGTTTTTT.